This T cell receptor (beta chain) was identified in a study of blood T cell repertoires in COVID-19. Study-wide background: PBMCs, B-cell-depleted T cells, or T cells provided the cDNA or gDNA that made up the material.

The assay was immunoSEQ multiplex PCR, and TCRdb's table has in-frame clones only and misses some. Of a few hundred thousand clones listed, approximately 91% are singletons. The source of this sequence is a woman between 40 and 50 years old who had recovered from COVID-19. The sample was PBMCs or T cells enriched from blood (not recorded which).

The CDR3 reads CASSPPHRVNTEAFF. The CDR3 bases are TGTGCCAGCTCACCGCCCCACAGGGTGAACACTGAAGCTTTCTTT. The chain joins TRBV18 to TRBJ1-1; the D gene is possibly TRBD1 (6 bases). The CDR3 is 15 amino acids. From germline, CDR1 is KGHSH and CDR2 LQKENI. Trimming took 3 bases from V and 0 from J, leaving 11 bases between them.